Below are 23 T cell receptor beta chains sequenced from a single sample in a study of Ad26.COV2.S vaccination and SARS-CoV-2 variants. Measured with immunoSEQ multiplex PCR; TCRdb has only the in-frame clones, and not every one. Of roughly 420,000 clones listed, roughly 90% were seen once; the top ten hold less than 4.5%. This sample's treatment: roughly 20 received Ad26.COV2.S at low or high dose, single or two shots; about 5 received placebo; per-sample allocation not given. Sampling happened 63 days after the first vaccine or placebo injection. Sequenced material: peripheral blood, taken in a trial of Ad26.COV2.S vaccine versus placebo. The receptors come from a person between 18 and 59 years old who received the Ad26.COV2.S COVID-19 vaccine or a placebo.

This rearrangement joins TRBV2 to TRBJ2-3; D gene uncertain. This CDR3 region has 17 residues. The V and J ends lost 2 bases and 2 bases respectively, with 17 bases between them. Germline CDR1 is SNHLY and CDR2 is FYNNEI. The CDR3, as DNA: TGTGCCAGCAGTGAAACGGCCCAGTTCCTTTCCACAGATACGCAGTATTTT. This gives the protein CASSETAQFLSTDTQYF.

There are a few counts of this clone. CDR3 amino acids: CASSLATGDYEQYF. The CDR3 nucleotides read TGCGCCAGCAGCTTGGCCACAGGAGACTACGAGCAGTACTTC. This chain links TRBV5-1 with TRBJ2-7; TRBD1 might be the D (5 bases). This CDR3 has 14 residues. V lost 0 bases and J lost 3, with 10 bases in between. Germline V gene data show CDR1 as SGHRS and CDR2 as YFSETQ.

V is TRBV7-2 and J is TRBJ1-2; TRBD1 aligns across 7 bases. Germline assignment: CDR1 SGHTA and CDR2 FQGNSA. Losses at the gene ends were 5 bases for V and 4 bases for J; bases not matched to a gene: 10. The CDR3 length is 15 residues. The CDR3 loop is CASSLVEGATYGYTF. The CDR3 DNA is TGTGCCAGCAGCCTTGTGGAGGGGGCCACCTATGGCTACACCTTC.

This sequence joins TRBV6-6 and TRBJ2-7; 7 bases match TRBD2. Germline CDR1 MNHNY, CDR2 SVGAGI (reference sequence). Unmatched junction bases numbered 12, after V lost 6 bases and J lost 1 base. The CDR3 covers 16 residues. CDR3 nucleotides: TGTGCCAGCAGCCAACCTGGGGGGGGGAGATCCTACGAGCAGTACTTC. It yields the protein CASSQPGGGRSYEQYF.

CDR3: CASSRVNSPLHF. In nucleotides, the CDR3 is TGTGCCAGCAGCCGGGTTAATTCACCCCTCCACTTT. The rearrangement joins TRBV9 to TRBJ1-6; unclear D gene. The CDR3 has 12 residues. The V end lost 4 bases, the J end lost 6 bases, and 5 bases lay between the germline ends. The germline V gene encodes CDR1 SGDLS and CDR2 YYNGEE.

The sample holds a few counts of this clone. V usage is TRBV6-1 and J usage is TRBJ2-3; D is unclear. CDR3 size: 14 residues. Per germline, CDR1 MNHNS and CDR2 SASEGT. The V end was cut by 2 bases, the J end by 0 bases, with 6 bases between. CDR3 sequence reads: CASSENLSTDTQYF. DNA for the CDR3: TGTGCCAGCAGTGAAAACTTGAGCACAGATACGCAGTATTTT.

The chain joins TRBV5-4 to TRBJ2-3; no reliable D call. Germline values: CDR1 SGHNT, CDR2 YYREEE (reference sequence). V dropped 0 bases and J dropped 0 bases, with 8 bases sitting between them. This CDR3 region has 15 residues. The chain's CDR3 is CASSLVGYSTDTQYF. CDR3 nucleotides: TGTGCCAGCAGCTTGGTGGGGTACAGCACAGATACGCAGTATTTT.

This clone was detected a few times. J is TRBJ1-2 and V is TRBV5-4; the match to TRBD1 covers 9 bases. Germline-derived CDR1 and CDR2 are SGHNT and YYREEE (reference sequence). V was clipped by 4 bases and J by 5 bases; unmatched bases: 12. CDR3 length: 16 amino acids. This CDR3 is CASSPELGQGFYGYTF. CDR3 sequence (DNA): TGTGCCAGCAGCCCCGAATTGGGACAGGGATTTTATGGCTACACCTTC.

This chain connects TRBV30 to TRBJ2-3; TRBD2 matches 10 bases. V lost 5 bases to trimming and J lost 2 bases; unmatched junction nucleotides: 4. The CDR3 covers 14 residues. Germline assignment: CDR1 GTSNPN and CDR2 SVGIG (reference sequence). This chain's CDR3 is CAWLAGGYTDTQYF. In nucleotides, the CDR3 is TGTGCCTGGTTAGCGGGGGGTTACACAGATACGCAGTATTTT.

This clone was picked up a small number of times. The V and J genes are TRBV7-2 and TRBJ1-5; D is unresolved. The V and J ends lost 4 bases and 6 bases respectively, with 13 bases between them. The CDR3 runs to 14 residues. CDR1 and CDR2 from the germline V gene are SGHTA and FQGNSA. The DNA for the CDR3 is TGTGCCAGCAGCTCCACAACTGCCTTTCAGCCCCAGCATTTT. This translates into CASSSTTAFQPQHF.

This chain links TRBV4-1 with TRBJ2-7, with 10 bases that match TRBD2. Trimming took 4 bases from V and 6 from J; bases not matched to a gene: 6. CDR1 MGHRA and CDR2 YSYEKL come from the germline V gene. This CDR3 is 14 amino acids long. CDR3 coding DNA: TGCGCCAGCAGCCTGGCTAGCGGGGGTTCCGAGCAGTACTTC. As protein: CASSLASGGSEQYF.

This sequence joins TRBV29-1 and TRBJ2-7, with 7 bases lining up with TRBD1. The CDR3 extends over 13 amino acids. CDR1 is SQVTM, CDR2 ANQGSEA, per germline. V lost 6 bases to trimming and J lost 4 bases; unmatched junction nucleotides: 9. CDR3 residues: CSVERTGPYEQYF. DNA for the CDR3: TGCAGCGTCGAAAGGACAGGACCATACGAGCAGTACTTC.

The V gene is TRBV25-1, the J gene TRBJ1-4; 7 bases line up with TRBD1. Germline V CDR1 and CDR2: MGHDK, SYGVNS. The CDR3 loop spans 15 amino acids. Trimming cost V 5 bases and J 5 bases; bases outside gene matches: 8. DNA for the CDR3: TGTGCCAGCAGTTCTACAGGGGAACTCAATGAAAAACTGTTTTTT. It encodes CASSSTGELNEKLFF.

This sequence joins TRBV3-1 (or the pseudogene TRBV3-2) and TRBJ2-3; D may be TRBD2 (7 bases). The germline gives CDR1 LGHDT, CDR2 YNNKEL (reference sequence). V lost 4 bases, J lost 2 bases, and 19 bases lay in between. The CDR3 is 17 residues long. The CDR3 DNA is TGTGCCAGCAGCCGACGTAGGGGGGGGCGGCTCACAGATACGCAGTATTTT. It codes for CASSRRRGGRLTDTQYF.

The chain couples TRBV13 to TRBJ2-1; D is possibly TRBD2 (5 bases). V was pared by 5 bases and J by 3 bases, with 5 bases between. The CDR3 totals 12 residues. In germline, CDR1 is PRHDT, CDR2 FYEKMQ (reference sequence). The DNA of the CDR3 is TGTGCCAGCAGCGGGAGCTACAATGAGCAGTTCTTC. It specifies CASSGSYNEQFF.

The V and J genes are TRBV25-1 and TRBJ2-3; tentatively, D is TRBD1 or TRBD2 (5 bases each). Trimming pared 1 base from V and 2 bases from J, leaving 10 bases between. The CDR3 is made up of 15 amino acids. Germline V lookup: CDR1 MGHDK, CDR2 SYGVNS. The CDR3 loop reads CASSESGTITDTQYF. As DNA, the CDR3 is TGTGCCAGCAGTGAATCTGGGACCATCACAGATACGCAGTATTTT.

The rearrangement links TRBV7-2 to TRBJ2-2, with TRBD1 matching 8 bases. The CDR3 is 15 amino acids. The V gene end was trimmed by 8 bases and the J gene end by 5 bases; junction bases not matched to a gene: 10. Germline V CDR1 and CDR2: SGHTA, FQGNSA. The CDR3 DNA reads as TGTGCCAGCGGCCGGACACAGGGGGTGACCGGGGAGCTGTTTTTT. Translating gives CASGRTQGVTGELFF.

J is TRBJ1-1 and V is TRBV18; no clear D. Deletions cut 6 bases from V and 0 bases from J, with 11 bases between. The CDR3 consists of 14 residues. Germline V gives CDR1 KGHSH, CDR2 LQKENI. CDR3 DNA: TGTGCCAGCTCGAGGACTGGCATGAACACTGAAGCTTTCTTT. Its translation: CASSRTGMNTEAFF.

J is TRBJ2-7 and V is TRBV2; 12 bases map to TRBD2. The length of the CDR3 is 14 residues. After removal of 6 bases from V and 2 bases from J, the junction contained 2 bases not matched to a gene. Germline CDR1 SNHLY, CDR2 FYNNEI. CDR3: CASSGLAGTYEQYF. CDR3 sequence (DNA): TGTGCCAGCAGCGGACTAGCGGGGACCTACGAGCAGTACTTC.

V and J are TRBV11-2 and TRBJ1-5; possibly TRBD1 for D (5 bases). There are 14 residues in the CDR3. The germline V gene encodes CDR1 SGHAT and CDR2 FQNNGV. Trimming took 5 bases from V and 1 from J, leaving 9 bases between them. CDR3 region: CASSKGTSNQPQHF. For the CDR3, the DNA is TGTGCCAGCAGCAAGGGGACCAGCAATCAGCCCCAGCATTTT.

This rearrangement joins TRBV14 to TRBJ2-5; the D gene is possibly TRBD2 (5 bases). Germline V gene data show CDR1 as SGHDN and CDR2 as FVKESK. V shed 4 bases and J shed 1 base, with 13 bases lying between them. The CDR3 runs 15 residues. CDR3 bases: TGTGCCAGCAGCCTGGTCCTCGGGGTCCAAGAGACCCAGTACTTC. It encodes CASSLVLGVQETQYF.

The chain couples TRBV4-3 to TRBJ1-4; D unresolved. The CDR3 has 13 amino acids. The germline V gene has CDR1 LGHNA and CDR2 YSLEER. The V end lost 0 bases, the J end lost 8 bases, and 7 bases lay between the germline ends. The CDR3 loop reads CASSQDLSEKLFF. The DNA for the CDR3 is TGCGCCAGCAGCCAAGATCTATCAGAAAAACTGTTTTTT.

The CDR3 sequence is CATSREGGSAKNIQYF. The CDR3 DNA reads TGTGCCACCAGCAGAGAGGGTGGGTCGGCCAAAAACATTCAGTACTTC. The rearrangement joins TRBV15 to TRBJ2-4; no clear D. Looked up from germline, CDR1 is LNHNV and CDR2 is YYDKDF (reference sequence). V shed 0 bases and J shed 1 base, with 10 bases lying between them. This CDR3 is 16 amino acids long.